The present TCR beta chain was sequenced within a study of chemoradiotherapy in HPV16-positive cancers. TCRdb keeps only in-frame clones here, not all; method: immunoSEQ multiplex PCR. The data show some 5,400 clones, approximately 80% seen once. Germline V gene sequence: CDR1 MGHDK, CDR2 SYGVNS. The CDR3 spans 16 residues. Unmatched junction bases numbered 8, after V lost 4 bases and J lost 2 bases. The sequence came from a human donor with HPV-associated anogenital cancer. The chain combines TRBV25-1 with TRBJ1-1; 9 bases match TRBD1. Sample collection was performed from a patient who underwent chemoradiotherapy. The CDR3 sequence: CASSAGTGYYNTEAFF. In nucleotides, the CDR3 is TGTGCCAGCAGTGCCGGGACAGGGTACTATAACACTGAAGCTTTCTTT.